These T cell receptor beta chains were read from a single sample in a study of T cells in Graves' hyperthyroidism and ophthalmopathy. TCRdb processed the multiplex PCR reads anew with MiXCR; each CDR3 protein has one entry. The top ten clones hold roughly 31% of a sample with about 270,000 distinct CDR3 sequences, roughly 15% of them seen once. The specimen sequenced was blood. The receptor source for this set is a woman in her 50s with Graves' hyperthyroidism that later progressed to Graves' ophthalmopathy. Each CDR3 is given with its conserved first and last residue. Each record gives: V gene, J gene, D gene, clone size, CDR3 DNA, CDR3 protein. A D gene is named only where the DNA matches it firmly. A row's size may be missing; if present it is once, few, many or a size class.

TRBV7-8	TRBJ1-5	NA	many	TGTGCCAGCAGCCCCCGGGGCAGGGGCCGATATAGCAATCAGCCCCAGCATTTT	CASSPRGRGRYSNQPQHF
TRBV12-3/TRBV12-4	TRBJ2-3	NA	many	TGTGCCAGCAGTACCCGCCAGGGCTTAGATACGCAGTATTTT	CASSTRQGLDTQYF
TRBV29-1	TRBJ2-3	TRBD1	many	TGCAGCGCCTACGGCGGGACAGGGGATGCAGATACGCAGTATTTT	CSAYGGTGDADTQYF
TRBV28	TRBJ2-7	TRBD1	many	TGTGCCAGCACACAGGGGGTAAGGGACGAGCAGTACTTC	CASTQGVRDEQYF
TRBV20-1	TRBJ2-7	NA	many	TGCAGTGCTAGAAGGGAGTACGAGCAGTACTTC	CSARREYEQYF
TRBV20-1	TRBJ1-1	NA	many	TGCAGTGCTAAGCAGGGGCGGGTCACTGAAGCTTTCTTT	CSAKQGRVTEAFF
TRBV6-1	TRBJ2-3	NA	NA	TGTGCCAGCAGTGATTGGCGGGACCGCACAGATACGCAGTATTTT	CASSDWRDRTDTQYF
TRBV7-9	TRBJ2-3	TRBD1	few	TGTGCCAGCGCCGACAGGGCTGGCACAGATACGCAGTATTTT	CASADRAGTDTQYF
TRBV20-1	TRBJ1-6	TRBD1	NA	TGCAGTGCTAGAGATGGACAGGGATCCTATAATTCACCCCTCCACTTT	CSARDGQGSYNSPLHF
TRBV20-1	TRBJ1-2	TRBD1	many	TGCAGTGCTATCGACAGGGCCAACTATGGCTACACCTTC	CSAIDRANYGYTF
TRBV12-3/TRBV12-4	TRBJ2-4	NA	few	TGTGCCAGCAGTTCCCGGGCCTTAAACATTCAGTACTTC	CASSSRALNIQYF
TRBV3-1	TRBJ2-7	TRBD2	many	TGTGCCAGCAGCCACGGGGGGGATTCCTACGAGCAGTACTTC	CASSHGGDSYEQYF